This T cell receptor (beta chain) is drawn from a study of T cell repertoires in cytomegalovirus infection. Study outcomes and limitations: There were HLA-C-restricted CMV-specific TCR beta clonotypes dominating the ex vivo response.

Details on this clonotype: No antigen is known for it.

Trimming cost V 4 bases and J 7 bases, with 15 bases left between them. The CDR3 spans 14 residues. The germline V gene has CDR1 SGHRS and CDR2 YFSETQ. TCRdb processed the reads anew with MiXCR; each CDR3 protein has one entry. This sample has about 400,000 distinct CDR3 sequences, with about a sixth found just once. V and J are TRBV5-1 and TRBJ2-1; D may match TRBD1 or TRBD2 (5 bases each). The sequencing sample was made of PBMCs. This sequence was found in a human donor in good health (CMV status not recorded). Some clones in this sample may be carry-over from other donors' samples. This CDR3 reads CASSEGPSTNEQFF. The CDR3 DNA reads as TGCGCCAGCAGCGAGGGGCCCTCCACTAATGAGCAGTTCTTC.